Shown below are 15 T cell receptor beta chains from a single sample sequenced in a study of blood T cell repertoires in COVID-19. Some clones are missing from TCRdb's copy, which holds only in-frame ones; the method was immunoSEQ multiplex PCR. Of fewer than 70,000 clones in the sample, nearly 90% were seen once. Sequenced: peripheral blood. These receptors came from a man aged 50-59 years with active COVID-19.

Written as DNA, the CDR3 is TGCGCCAGCAGTGAGACAGGCCCAGATACGCAGTATTTT. It specifies CASSETGPDTQYF. The rearrangement joins TRBV10-1 to TRBJ2-3; possibly TRBD1 for D (5 bases). The germline V gene has CDR1 WNHNN and CDR2 SYGVQD (reference sequence). Trimming shortened V by 2 bases and J by 4 bases, and 7 bases separated the two germline ends. The CDR3 sequence is 13 residues long.

This clone was seen once. The chain has TRBV2 and TRBJ1-2, with a tentative D call TRBD1 (6 bases). Trimming took off 6 bases at V and 8 bases at J, with 13 bases between the two ends. CDR1 is SNHLY and CDR2 is FYNNEI in the germline V gene. This CDR3 has 12 amino acids. The CDR3 region is CASRENREGYTF. For the CDR3, the DNA is TGTGCCAGCAGGGAAAACAGGGAAGGCTACACCTTC.

This clone was observed a handful of times. The chain links TRBV9 to TRBJ1-2, with TRBD1 as a possible D gene (6 bases). The V gene lost 4 bases and the J gene lost 8 bases, with 15 bases spanning the gap. The germline CDR1 and CDR2 sequences are SGDLS and YYNGEE. The CDR3 extends over 13 amino acids. DNA of the CDR3: TGTGCCAGCAGCCCCGAGGGGGTGCGCGGCTACACCTTC. Amino acid sequence: CASSPEGVRGYTF.

This clone appeared once. The chain employs TRBV4-3 and TRBJ2-2, with 9 bases lining up with TRBD1. CDR3 length equals 17 residues. The ends lost 0 bases at V and 3 bases at J; junction bases unmatched: 5. Per germline, CDR1 LGHNA and CDR2 YSLEER. CDR3 nucleotide sequence: TGCGCCAGCAGCCAAGATAGGGGACAGGGTTACACCGGGGAGCTGTTTTTT. Protein product: CASSQDRGQGYTGELFF.

The chain has TRBV6-5 and TRBJ1-1; 7 bases are shared with TRBD1. V dropped 9 bases and J dropped 5; count of bases not matched to a gene: 9. This CDR3 region has 13 residues. Germline V gives CDR1 MNHEY, CDR2 SVGAGI. CDR3 DNA sequence: TGTGCCAGGCCTCCGACAGGGAGGACTGAAGCTTTCTTT. This translates into CARPPTGRTEAFF.

J is TRBJ2-7 and V is TRBV6-6; 12 bases fit TRBD1. Germline V CDR1 and CDR2: MNHNY, SVGAGI (reference sequence). This CDR3 region has 15 residues. V trimming: 5 bases; J trimming: 2 bases; junction bases outside the gene matches: 4. The chain's CDR3 is CASSDRDRGPYEQYF. The DNA for the CDR3 is TGTGCCAGCAGTGACCGGGACAGGGGGCCCTACGAGCAGTACTTC.

This clone occurred once. J is TRBJ2-3 and V is TRBV7-9, with 7 bases aligning to TRBD1. The germline V gene encodes CDR1 SEHNR and CDR2 FQNEAQ (reference sequence). The CDR3 spans 15 residues. With V trimmed by 3 bases and J by 1 base, 4 bases remained unmatched. CDR3 amino acids: CASSLSQGRTDTQYF. CDR3 in DNA: TGTGCCAGCAGCTTGTCACAGGGGCGCACAGATACGCAGTATTTT.

The V and J genes are TRBV6-5 and TRBJ1-3; 9 nucleotides agree with TRBD1. This CDR3 is built from 15 residues. CDR1 is MNHEY, CDR2 SVGAGI, per germline. The trim removed 4 bases at V and 1 base at J, leaving 2 bases unmatched. CDR3 nucleotides: TGTGCCAGCAGTTCGACAGGGGGTTCTGGAAACACCATATATTTT. As protein: CASSSTGGSGNTIYF.

The chain couples TRBV14 to TRBJ2-1; 8 nucleotides match TRBD2. CDR1 is SGHDN, CDR2 FVKESK, per germline. The CDR3 covers 15 residues. Germline trimming cut 0 bases from V and 4 bases from J; bases unmatched to any gene: 2. The CDR3 reads CASSQDGTRYNEQFF. CDR3 sequence (DNA): TGTGCCAGCAGCCAAGACGGGACTAGATACAATGAGCAGTTCTTC.

The chain joins TRBV11-3 to TRBJ2-5; maybe TRBD2 (5 bases). The germline CDR1 and CDR2 sequences are SGHNT and YENEEA. V lost 3 bases to trimming and J lost 3 bases, with 8 bases between them. CDR3 length equals 13 residues. CDR3 in DNA: TGTGCCAGCAGCTTTTCTAGCAAAGAGACCCAGTACTTC. Its translation is CASSFSSKETQYF.

The chain employs TRBV6-2 or TRBV6-3 and TRBJ2-7, with 8 bases identical to TRBD1. The CDR3 spans 12 residues. V shed 5 bases, J shed 7 bases, and the junction held 4 bases outside the gene matches. Germline V lookup: CDR1 MNHEY, CDR2 SVGEGT. The CDR3 DNA reads TGTGCCAGCAGTGCTTGGACAGGGGAGCAGTACTTC. This codes for CASSAWTGEQYF.

The chain is built from TRBV5-6 and TRBJ2-2; TRBD2 is a possible D gene (5 bases). Germline CDR1 reads SGHDT; CDR2 reads YYEEEE. The CDR3 is 16 residues long. The V gene lost 5 bases and the J gene lost 4 bases, with 18 bases spanning the gap. DNA for the CDR3: TGTGCCAGCAGAGAAACCGGGGATGCGGGCACCGGGGAGCTGTTTTTT. It yields the protein CASRETGDAGTGELFF.

This clone was counted only a few times. This chain uses TRBV9 with TRBJ2-5; no firm D call. This CDR3 has 12 amino acids. Between the trimmed V and J ends, which lost 4 bases and 2 bases, there was a span of 6 bases. CDR1 SGDLS and CDR2 YYNGEE come from the germline V gene. CDR3 nucleotides: TGTGCCAGCAGCCGAACTCAAGAGACCCAGTACTTC. It yields the protein CASSRTQETQYF.

The chain uses TRBV5-1 and TRBJ2-2; 7 bases are shared with TRBD1. The V gene's germline CDR1 is SGHRS and CDR2 YFSETQ. The CDR3 sequence is 18 residues long. The junction had 12 bases not matched to a gene; V was cut back by 2 bases and J by 2 bases. The CDR3 nucleotides are TGCGCCAGCAGCTTAAGTCTTTGGGACAGCCTCAACACCGGGGAGCTGTTTTTT. This translates into CASSLSLWDSLNTGELFF.

In this sample, this clone turned up once. The chain links TRBV5-6 to TRBJ2-1; 7 bases are a match to TRBD1. The CDR3 has 16 amino acids. Germline lookup yields CDR1 SGHDT and CDR2 YYEEEE. Trimming cost V 5 bases and J 5 bases; bases outside gene matches: 13. The CDR3 region is CASSSLRRDSNNEQFF. Written as DNA, the CDR3 is TGTGCCAGCAGTTCACTGCGCCGGGACAGCAACAATGAGCAGTTCTTC.